What follows describes a single T cell receptor (beta chain). The antigen remains undetermined. The sample's time point: baseline pretreatment blood. Indicated treatment: 15 Gy SBRT to primary tumor, nephrectomy 4 weeks later. Radiation-treated patients gave blood at baseline, week 2 and week 4. This renal cell carcinoma was of the clear cell type. This sample was included in a study of radiation and T cells in renal cell carcinoma. Study summary: Nephrectomy followed 15 Gy stereotactic body radiation by 4 weeks. Study-wide results and limits: In blood, top tumor clones expanded by 2 weeks, shrinking by 4.

The V gene's germline CDR1 is MGHDK and CDR2 SYGVNS. This CDR3 region has 13 residues. Between the trimmed V and J ends, which lost 1 base and 4 bases, there was a span of 5 bases. Data came from immunoSEQ multiplex PCR; TCRdb stores just in-frame clones and leaves some out. The sample has 150,000 or so clones; about 88% are singletons. The TCR sequence derives from a woman aged 70 to 79 with renal cell carcinoma. The chain joins TRBV25-1 to TRBJ1-5, with D uncertain. Here the sequenced sample was blood, taken from a patient whose treatment included radiotherapy and nephrectomy. CDR3 sequence: CASSEWSNQPQHF. The CDR3 region has the DNA TGTGCCAGCAGTGAATGGTCGAATCAGCCCCAGCATTTT.